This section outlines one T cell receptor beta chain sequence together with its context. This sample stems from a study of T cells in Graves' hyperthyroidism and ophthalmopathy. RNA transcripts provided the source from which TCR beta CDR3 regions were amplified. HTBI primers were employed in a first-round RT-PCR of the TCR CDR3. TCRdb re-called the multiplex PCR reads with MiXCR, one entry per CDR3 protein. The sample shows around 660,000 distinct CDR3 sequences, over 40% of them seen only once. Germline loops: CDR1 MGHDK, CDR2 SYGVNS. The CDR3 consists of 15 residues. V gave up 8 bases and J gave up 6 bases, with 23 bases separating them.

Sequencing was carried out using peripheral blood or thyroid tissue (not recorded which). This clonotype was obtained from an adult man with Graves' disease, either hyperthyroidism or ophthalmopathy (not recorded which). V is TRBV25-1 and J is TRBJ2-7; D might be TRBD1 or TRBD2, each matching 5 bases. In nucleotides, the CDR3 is TGTGCCAGCGTGGGACCGGCGATAGGGGCCATCGAGCAGTACTTC. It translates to CASVGPAIGAIEQYF.